Described below is a single T cell receptor beta chain sequence and its context. What it binds is unknown. A quantity of roughly 0.5 to 1 ug RNA underwent reverse transcription using random hexamers. Amplification of the TCR beta CDR3 was carried out by immunoSEQ multiplex PCR, which spanned a total of 54 Vbeta and 13 Jbeta segments. MiXCR, run by TCRdb on the immunoSEQ multiplex PCR reads, gives a single entry per CDR3 protein. Here the sample spans 200,000 or so distinct CDR3 sequences, roughly 96% being singletons. The V gene lost 5 bases and the J gene lost 8 bases, with 16 bases spanning the gap. The CDR3 has 14 residues. These data belong to a study of CD8 T cells in Susac syndrome. The study, taken as a whole, reports: Individuals included in the TCR sequencing and HLA analysis were acknowledged by the study to be relatively few in number.

The V gene is TRBV12-3 or TRBV12-4, the J gene TRBJ1-5; D not resolved. The sequenced sample consisted of CD4+ T cells from PBMCs. The clonotype was recovered from a human donor with multiple sclerosis. CDR3 in amino acids: CASSPLVREKPQHF. The CDR3, as DNA: TGTGCCAGCAGTCCCCTTGTGAGGGAGAAGCCCCAGCATTTT.